This T cell receptor beta chain emerged from a study of response to subunit inactivated influenza vaccine. Broader study findings: Authors suggested each seasonal flu vaccination may recruit only limited numbers of new T cells.

This clonotype was picked up a small number of times. Its antigen is unknown. The CDR3 consists of 12 residues. From germline, CDR1 is DFQATT and CDR2 SNEGSKA (reference sequence). Trimming cost V 0 bases and J 8 bases, with 8 bases left between them. MiXCR, run by TCRdb on the RT-PCR reads, gives a single entry per CDR3 protein. The sample has roughly 700,000 distinct CDR3 sequences, approximately 15% seen once; the top ten hold 6% to 8%. The sequences come from PBMCs from blood, collected roughly 15 days before vaccination. The sequence derives from a man over 45 who received an inactivated influenza vaccine. J is TRBJ2-1 and V is TRBV20-1, with D possibly matching TRBD2 (5 bases). The CDR3: CSARELSDEQFF. CDR3 DNA: TGCAGTGCTAGAGAGCTTAGCGATGAGCAGTTCTTC.